These 17 T cell receptor beta chains came from one sample sequenced in a study of neurological immune-mediated disorders. TCRdb re-analysed the 5' RACE reads in MiXCR, keeping a single row per CDR3 protein. The sample consists of about 79,000 distinct CDR3 sequences, 13% to 15% of them appearing once. The sequenced sample consisted of PBMCs. The origin of the receptors is a woman aged 50 to 60 in good health.

This clonotype came up many times. The V gene is TRBV5-5, the J gene TRBJ2-1; 9 positions match TRBD2. Per the germline V gene, CDR1 is SGHKS and CDR2 is YYEKEE (reference sequence). J lost 6 bases, V lost 3 bases, and 7 bases had no gene match. The CDR3 has 15 amino acids. CDR3 in amino acids: CASSYSGGGPNEQFF. CDR3 nucleotides: TGTGCCAGCAGCTATAGCGGGGGAGGTCCCAATGAGCAGTTCTTC.

This clonotype came up many times. The V and J genes are TRBV24-1 and TRBJ2-7; TRBD1 agrees at 7 bases. V lost 7 bases, J lost 1 base, and 3 bases stayed unmatched. This CDR3 has 13 amino acids. Per germline, CDR1 KGHDR and CDR2 SFDVKD. As DNA, the CDR3 is TGTGCCACCAGGGACAGGACTTCCTACGAGCAGTACTTC. Encoded protein: CATRDRTSYEQYF.

This clonotype was seen repeatedly, ten times or more. J is TRBJ1-2 and V is TRBV20-1, with D unclear. Germline V gene sequence: CDR1 DFQATT, CDR2 SNEGSKA (reference sequence). The CDR3 consists of 10 residues. Trimming shortened V by 6 bases and J by 8 bases, and 10 bases separated the two germline ends. Here the CDR3 reads CSAEDEGYTF. CDR3 nucleotide sequence: TGCAGTGCAGAGGACGAGGGCTACACCTTC.

There are many counts of this clonotype. The V call is TRBV2, the J call TRBJ2-2; 12 bases match TRBD1. The CDR3 has 15 amino acids. CDR1 is SNHLY and CDR2 is FYNNEI in the germline V gene. V was clipped by 7 bases and J by 6 bases; unmatched bases: 6. The CDR3 sequence is CASKAGTGGPGELFF. CDR3 in DNA: TGTGCCAGCAAGGCCGGGACAGGGGGCCCCGGGGAGCTGTTTTTT.

There are many counts of this clonotype. The chain recombines TRBV12-3 or TRBV12-4 with TRBJ1-2; 7 bases match TRBD1. V shed 6 bases, J shed 4 bases, and the junction held 8 bases outside the gene matches. CDR3 length: 14 amino acids. The CDR3 region is CASSPQGGSYGYTF. The CDR3 DNA reads TGTGCCAGCAGCCCCCAGGGGGGAAGCTATGGCTACACCTTC.

This clonotype was recorded many times. This chain connects TRBV5-1 to TRBJ2-5, with a possible D match to TRBD1 (7 bases). V lost 6 bases and J 2 bases, leaving 11 bases between the germline ends. The CDR3 is made up of 13 amino acids. From germline, CDR1 is SGHRS and CDR2 YFSETQ. CDR3 sequence reads: CASNQGGQETQYF. In nucleotides, the CDR3 is TGCGCCAGCAACCAGGGGGGTCAAGAGACCCAGTACTTC.

This clonotype has ten or more counts. The chain couples TRBV6-5 to TRBJ2-7; TRBD1 is a possible D gene (6 bases). V lost 3 bases and J 2 bases, leaving 8 bases between the germline ends. CDR1 is MNHEY, CDR2 SVGAGI, per germline. CDR3 length: 13 amino acids. CDR3 nucleotide sequence: TGTGCCAGCAGTTATGGACAGCCCTACGAGCAGTACTTC. Protein product: CASSYGQPYEQYF.

This clonotype was recorded a few times. With a much larger clone just one base away, this may be a read error. The chain employs TRBV20-1 and TRBJ2-7, with no clear D. CDR3 size: 11 residues. The germline V gene encodes CDR1 DFQATT and CDR2 SNEGSKA (reference sequence). CDR3 nucleotides: TGCAGTGCTAGGGTGACTTACGAGCAGCACTTC. It yields the protein CSARVTYEQHF.

J is TRBJ2-1 and V is TRBV5-1; 9 nucleotides line up with TRBD1. This CDR3 contains 15 residues. V shed 3 bases, J shed 5 bases, and the junction held 6 bases outside the gene matches. CDR1 is SGHRS and CDR2 is YFSETQ in the germline V gene. The CDR3 DNA follows: TGCGCCAGCAGCTCTCCCGGGACAGGGAACAATGAGCAGTTCTTC. Protein product: CASSSPGTGNNEQFF.

The table lists this clonotype with a count of one. A read error may be the cause here, since a much bigger clone is one base away. This rearrangement joins TRBV6-5 to TRBJ2-3, with D perhaps TRBD1 or TRBD2 (5 bases each). The CDR3 has 14 amino acids. Trimming cost V 6 bases and J 4 bases, with 14 bases left between them. The V gene's germline CDR1 is MNHEY and CDR2 SVGAGI. CDR3 DNA sequence: TGTGCCAGCAGACACGGGGAAGGGGCAGATACGCAGTATTTT. Translated: CASRHGEGADTQYF.

Many counts were recorded for this clonotype. V gene TRBV5-1 combines with J gene TRBJ2-1; 10 positions match TRBD2. Germline CDR1 reads SGHRS; CDR2 reads YFSETQ. The CDR3 covers 15 residues. With V trimmed by 2 bases and J by 6 bases, 5 bases remained unmatched. CDR3 in amino acids: CASSLSGGAINEQFF. In DNA form, the CDR3 reads TGCGCCAGCAGCTTAAGCGGGGGGGCGATCAATGAGCAGTTCTTC.

At least ten counts were recorded for this clonotype. V and J are TRBV25-1 and TRBJ2-5; D uncertain. V was cut by 4 bases and J by 1 base, with 7 bases left in between. The CDR3 runs to 13 residues. CDR1 is MGHDK and CDR2 is SYGVNS in the germline V gene. The CDR3 sequence: CASSGWTQETQYF. CDR3 nucleotides: TGTGCCAGCAGTGGATGGACCCAAGAGACCCAGTACTTC.

This clonotype was counted ten times or more. V usage is TRBV7-2 and J usage is TRBJ1-4; D gene uncertain. V lost 1 base and J 6 bases, leaving 9 bases between the germline ends. The CDR3 loop spans 14 amino acids. Germline values: CDR1 SGHTA, CDR2 FQGNSA. The CDR3 sequence: CASSLEVGDEKLFF. In DNA, the CDR3 is TGTGCCAGCAGCTTAGAGGTTGGGGATGAAAAACTGTTTTTT.

This chain connects TRBV5-1 to TRBJ1-1; D is ambiguous. The CDR3 spans 14 residues. Germline V gene data show CDR1 as SGHRS and CDR2 as YFSETQ. V lost 5 bases to trimming and J lost 1 base, with 12 bases between them. CDR3 sequence (DNA): TGCGCCAGCAGTCTCACAGTGGAGAACACTGAAGCTTTCTTT. Translation gives CASSLTVENTEAFF. The whole variable domain, filled in from reference TRBV5-1 and TRBJ1-1, reads KAGVTQTPRYLIKTRGQQVTLSCSPISGHRSVSWYQQTPGQGLQFLFEYFSETQRNKGNFPGRFSGRQFSNSRSEMNVSTLELGDSALYLCASSLTVENTEAFFGQGTRLTVV.

At least ten counts were recorded for this clonotype. This rearrangement joins TRBV5-1 to TRBJ2-2; D ambiguous. Trimming took 2 bases from V and 0 from J, leaving 8 bases between them. The CDR3 sequence is 15 residues long. In germline, CDR1 is SGHRS, CDR2 YFSETQ. Written as DNA, the CDR3 is TGCGCCAGCAGCTTACGGGTTGCGAACACCGGGGAGCTGTTTTTT. Translation: CASSLRVANTGELFF. Filled out from reference TRBV5-1 and TRBJ2-2, the complete variable domain reads KAGVTQTPRYLIKTRGQQVTLSCSPISGHRSVSWYQQTPGQGLQFLFEYFSETQRNKGNFPGRFSGRQFSNSRSEMNVSTLELGDSALYLCASSLRVANTGELFFGEGSRLTVL.

V is TRBV12-3 or TRBV12-4 and J is TRBJ1-2, with 9 bases that match TRBD1. V lost 5 bases, J lost 0 bases, and 1 base stayed unmatched. This CDR3 region has 14 residues. CDR3 DNA sequence: TGTGCCAGCAGTAGACAGGGGGCTAACTATGGCTACACCTTC. Its translation: CASSRQGANYGYTF.

This clonotype has a count of ten or more. The chain recombines TRBV20-1 with TRBJ1-2, with 7 bases identical to TRBD1. The germline V gene has CDR1 DFQATT and CDR2 SNEGSKA (reference sequence). The CDR3 is 14 amino acids. Trimming at V came to 1 base and at J to 2 bases, leaving 4 bases not matched to a gene. The CDR3 region is CSARVQGENYGYTF. CDR3 DNA sequence: TGCAGTGCTAGAGTGCAGGGGGAAAACTATGGCTACACCTTC.